Listed here are 11 T cell receptor beta chains from one sample, sequenced in a study of T cell clonotyping in hematopoietic cell transplantation. Here immunoSEQ multiplex PCR was the method, and the copy in TCRdb shows in-frame clones only, minus some. The data show around 1,300 clones, with around 97% seen just once and about 2.1% held by the top ten. Sequences were derived from PBMCs, sampled 180 days after allogeneic stem cell transplant. These receptors all stem from a male patient between 45 and 59 years old who had an allogeneic stem cell transplant from a related donor, so the T cells may come from the graft donor. Some clones in this sample may be carry-over from other donors' samples.

This chain joins TRBV7-2 and TRBJ2-7; TRBD1 might be the D (6 bases). V lost 3 bases and J 4 bases, leaving 13 bases between the germline ends. The V gene's germline CDR1 is SGHTA and CDR2 FQGNSA. The CDR3 contains 14 residues. In DNA form, the CDR3 reads TGTGCCAGCAGCTTCCGGACAGATTATTACGAGCAGTACTTC. It codes for CASSFRTDYYEQYF. Full variable domain (outside the CDR3, taken from reference TRBV7-2 and TRBJ2-7): GAGVSQSPSNKVTEKGKDVELRCDPISGHTALYWYRQSLGQGLEFLIYFQGNSAPDKSGLPSDRFSAERTGGSVSTLTIQRTQQEDSAVYLCASSFRTDYYEQYFGPGTRLTVT.

J is TRBJ2-7 and V is TRBV4-2; D unresolved. This CDR3 region has 15 residues. Trimming pared 0 bases from V and 3 bases from J, leaving 12 bases between. Germline CDR1 is LGHNA and CDR2 is YNFKEQ. CDR3 nucleotides: TGTGCCAGCAGCCAAGAGAAAGCAGGCAACTACGAGCAGTACTTC. This translates into CASSQEKAGNYEQYF.

This clone appeared a single time. The gene calls are TRBV13 and TRBJ2-7, with a tentative D call TRBD1 (6 bases). Looked up from germline, CDR1 is PRHDT and CDR2 is FYEKMQ (reference sequence). V lost 1 base, J lost 3 bases, and 25 bases lay in between. The length of the CDR3 is 19 residues. CDR3 coding DNA: TGTGCCAGCAGCTTAGTAGGGGGTAATTTGGCAGGGGACCTCTACGAGCAGTACTTC. Its translation: CASSLVGGNLAGDLYEQYF.

The CDR3 reads CASPSPGQGGEQYF. CDR3 bases: TGTGCCAGCCCTTCCCCGGGACAGGGTGGCGAGCAGTACTTC. V usage is TRBV6-4 and J usage is TRBJ2-7, with TRBD1 matching over 9 bases. V dropped 8 bases and J dropped 6; count of bases not matched to a gene: 11. Per germline, CDR1 MRHNA and CDR2 SNTAGT. CDR3 size: 14 residues.

The chain recombines TRBV19 with TRBJ1-2; 7 bases are shared with TRBD1. The junction had 8 bases not matched to a gene; V was cut back by 4 bases and J by 3 bases. CDR1 LNHDA and CDR2 SQIVND come from the germline V gene (reference sequence). The CDR3 covers 15 residues. The CDR3 DNA sequence: TGTGCCAGTAGTAAACCCAAGACAGGGTACTATGGCTACACCTTC. Translated, it gives CASSKPKTGYYGYTF.

The gene calls are TRBV2 and TRBJ2-7; D uncertain. The V end lost 6 bases, the J end lost 2 bases, and 8 bases lay between the germline ends. The CDR3 is made up of 12 amino acids. The V gene's germline CDR1 is SNHLY and CDR2 FYNNEI. This CDR3 is CASSYVTYEQYF. As DNA, the CDR3 is TGTGCCAGCAGCTACGTCACCTACGAGCAGTACTTC.

CDR3 residues: CASSGFRGPKETQYF. The CDR3 nucleotides are TGTGCCAGCAGTGGATTTAGGGGGCCTAAAGAGACCCAGTACTTC. The chain joins TRBV2 to TRBJ2-5; 7 bases line up with TRBD1. Germline CDR1 is SNHLY and CDR2 is FYNNEI. The CDR3 extends over 15 amino acids. Losses at the gene ends were 4 bases for V and 3 bases for J; bases not matched to a gene: 8.

The CDR3 protein is CASSPPTGRNYGYTF. The CDR3 bases are TGCGCCAGCAGCCCGCCGACAGGGAGGAACTATGGCTACACCTTC. The genes are TRBV4-1 and TRBJ1-2, with 7 bases matching TRBD1. The CDR3 spans 15 residues. The junction had 7 bases not matched to a gene; V was cut back by 4 bases and J by 2 bases. Germline CDR1 is MGHRA and CDR2 is YSYEKL.

The J gene is TRBJ2-5, the V gene TRBV25-1; TRBD1 might be the D (6 bases). Germline CDR1 reads MGHDK; CDR2 reads SYGVNS. This CDR3 comprises 16 residues. V lost 6 bases to trimming and J lost 10 bases, with 27 bases between them. CDR3 nucleotide sequence: TGTGCCAGCAGGACCCTATACAGGGATCGGAAAAATGGCCAGTACTTC. It encodes CASRTLYRDRKNGQYF. The full variable domain, with the rest looked up from reference TRBV25-1 and TRBJ2-5, is EADIYQTPRYLVIGTGKKITLECSQTMGHDKMYWYQQDPGMELHLIHYSYGVNSTEKGDLSSESTVSRIRTEHFPLTLESARPSHTSQYLCASRTLYRDRKNGQYFGPGTRLLVL.

The chain couples TRBV5-6 to TRBJ2-7; D is uncertain. The CDR3 runs to 13 residues. Germline-derived CDR1 and CDR2 are SGHDT and YYEEEE. The V end was cut by 0 bases, the J end by 3 bases, with 7 bases between. The CDR3 loop is CASSLDSYYEQYF. The CDR3 coding sequence is TGTGCCAGCAGCTTGGACTCGTACTACGAGCAGTACTTC.

This chain links TRBV9 with TRBJ1-3; D gene uncertain. The CDR3 totals 13 residues. Trimming left V 0 bases short and J 4 bases short, with 5 bases between. Germline CDR1 is SGDLS and CDR2 is YYNGEE. CDR3 coding DNA: TGTGCCAGCAGCGTAGGGGTCGGAAACACCATATATTTT. Amino acid sequence: CASSVGVGNTIYF.